This T cell receptor (beta chain) was observed in a study of OX40 agonist ivuxolimab in advanced cancers. Notes on the study in general: More expanded clones were found, on average, in CD8+ than in CD4+ T cells.

In regard to this clone: Its antigen is as yet unknown.

CDR3 size: 13 residues. Germline V lookup: CDR1 WNHNN, CDR2 SYGVQD (reference sequence). The V segment lost 5 bases and the J segment 7 bases; nucleotides outside the gene matches: 3. TCRdb's table, derived via immunoSEQ multiplex PCR, lists solely in-frame clones and lacks some. Seen here are tens of thousands of clones, about 87% observed once, and the top ten hold roughly 2%. The chain is built from TRBV10-1 and TRBJ2-7; 12 nucleotides agree with TRBD2. The sequenced sample was CD4+ or CD8+ T cells sorted from blood, obtained in a trial of the OX40 agonist ivuxolimab. This TCR derives from an adult with an advanced solid tumor such as melanoma, head and neck, liver or kidney cancer. CDR3 DNA sequence: TGCGCCAGCAGTCTAGCGGGAGGGAGGGAGCAGTACTTC. Its translation is CASSLAGGREQYF.